This entry features one TCR beta chain sequence. The antigen it recognizes is unknown. Per-base qualities were not stored, and no clone one base away is much larger. The data belong to a study of T cell repertoires in cytomegalovirus infection (dated by TCRdb to the late 2010s). In the study overall: The peptide stimulations were aimed at well-studied HLA-B-restricted epitopes as well as recently identified HLA-C-restricted CMV epitopes, whose presentation resists viral immunomodulation. The HLA type of each donor mattered for the analysis, because public TCR beta signatures pointed to carriage of CMV infection along with the matching HLA type.

Data came from an Illumina HiSeq 1500. TCRdb's own reprocessing of the public reads used fastp at Q25 and MiXCR and kept productive beta chains. CDR3 protein sequences are deduplicated, and each keeps its most common genes and DNA. The sample table shows a few hundred thousand distinct CDR3 sequences, and approximately 40% are seen once. The leading ten clones occupy 48% of the sample. Study-wide conclusions, independent of this receptor: The ex vivo response was dominated by HLA-C-restricted CMV-specific TCR beta clonotypes, which also provided the single most frequent clonotype in two of eight donors. Carriers of CMV infection plus the relevant HLA type were discriminated by the cumulative frequency of public TCR beta family members in the study cohort and in an independent roughly 400-donor cohort.

Sample treatment or condition, as interpreted from the label and publication: in vitro stimulation with specific CMV peptide epitopes to enrich CMV-specific T cells. The V end gives up 7 bases and the J end 5 bases, leaving 13 bases in the junction not matched to a gene. From cysteine to phenylalanine, the CDR3 is 15 amino acids long. Only CDR3 DNA remains: 45 bases, in frame from the first base. CDR1 and CDR2 are read off the germline V gene as SGHTA and FQGNSA. The chain joins TRBV7-2 to TRBJ2-5; 7 bases in the junction line up with TRBD2. This material consisted of cultured PBMCs, taken from culture after CMV antigen stimulation. The source of this sequence is a human donor in good health (CMV status not recorded). Some clones in this sample may be carry-over from other donors' samples. CDR3 reads: CASNTIRGEGETQYF. The nucleotides read TGTGCCAGCAACACTATTCGGGGGGAGGGTGAGACCCAGTACTTC.